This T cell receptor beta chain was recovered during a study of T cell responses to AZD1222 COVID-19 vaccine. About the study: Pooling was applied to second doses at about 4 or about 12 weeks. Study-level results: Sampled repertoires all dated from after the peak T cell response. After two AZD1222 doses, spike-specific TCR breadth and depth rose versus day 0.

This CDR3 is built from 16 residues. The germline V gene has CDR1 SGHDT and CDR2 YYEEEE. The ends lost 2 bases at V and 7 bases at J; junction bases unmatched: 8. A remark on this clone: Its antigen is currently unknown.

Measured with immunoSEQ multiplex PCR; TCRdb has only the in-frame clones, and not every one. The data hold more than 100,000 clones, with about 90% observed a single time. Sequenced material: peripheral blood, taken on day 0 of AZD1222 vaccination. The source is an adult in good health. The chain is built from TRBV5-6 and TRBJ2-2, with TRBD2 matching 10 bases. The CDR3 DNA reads TGTGCCAGCAGCTTCACTAGCGGGATGATGTACGGGGAGCTGTTTTTT. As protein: CASSFTSGMMYGELFF.